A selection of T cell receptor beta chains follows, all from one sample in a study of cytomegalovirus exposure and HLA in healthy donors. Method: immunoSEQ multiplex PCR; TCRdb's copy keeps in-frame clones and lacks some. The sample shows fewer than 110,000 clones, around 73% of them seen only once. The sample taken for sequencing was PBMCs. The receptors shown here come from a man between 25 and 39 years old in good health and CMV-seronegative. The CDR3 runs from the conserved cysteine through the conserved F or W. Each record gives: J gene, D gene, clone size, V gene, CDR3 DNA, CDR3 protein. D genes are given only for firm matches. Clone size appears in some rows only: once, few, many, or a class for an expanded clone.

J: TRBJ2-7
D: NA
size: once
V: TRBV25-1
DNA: TGTGCCAGCAGTGCCCCCGGAGGAGGGTGGCAGTACTTC
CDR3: CASSAPGGGWQYF

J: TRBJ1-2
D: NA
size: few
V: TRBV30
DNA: TGTGCCTGGAGAAGGGGGAGCTATGGCTACACCTTC
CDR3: CAWRRGSYGYTF

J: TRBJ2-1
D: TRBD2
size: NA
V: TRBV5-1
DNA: TGCGCCAGCAGAGCCAAAGGGACTAGCGGGGGGGCTGGGTACAATGAGCAGTTCTTC
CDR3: CASRAKGTSGGAGYNEQFF

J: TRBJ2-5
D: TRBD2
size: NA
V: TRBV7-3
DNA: TGTGCCAGCAGCTTAGTGACTAGCGGGATCCAAGAGACCCAGTACTTC
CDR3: CASSLVTSGIQETQYF

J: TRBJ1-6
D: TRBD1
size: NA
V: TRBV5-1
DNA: TGCGCCAGCAGCTTGGGGGGACCTCCTACAGGGGGCGCTGATTCACCCCTCCACTTT
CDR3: CASSLGGPPTGGADSPLHF

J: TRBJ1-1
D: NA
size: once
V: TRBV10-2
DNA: TGCGCCAGCAGAGAGGACATTTACACTGAAGCTTTCTTT
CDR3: CASREDIYTEAFF

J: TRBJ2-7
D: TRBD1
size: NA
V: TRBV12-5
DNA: TGTGCTAGTGGTTTAGCAGGGGGCCGGGGATACGAGCAGTACTTC
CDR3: CASGLAGGRGYEQYF

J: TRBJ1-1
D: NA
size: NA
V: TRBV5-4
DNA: TGTGCCAGCAGCAACGGACAGCTGAACACTGAAGCTTTCTTT
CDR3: CASSNGQLNTEAFF

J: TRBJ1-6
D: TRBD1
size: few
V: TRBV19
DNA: TGTGCCAGTAGTACGGTAGGGGGCGATTCACCCCTCCACTTT
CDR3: CASSTVGGDSPLHF

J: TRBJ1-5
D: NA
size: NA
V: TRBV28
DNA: TGTGCCAGCAGTTTGGGGGGGAGCAATCAGCCCCAGCATTTT
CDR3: CASSLGGSNQPQHF

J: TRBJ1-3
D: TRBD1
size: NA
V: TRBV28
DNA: TGTGCCAGCAGTCTACCGACAGGGACAGGAAACACCATATATTTT
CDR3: CASSLPTGTGNTIYF

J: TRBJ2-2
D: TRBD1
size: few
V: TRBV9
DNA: TGTGCCAGCAGCGTAGCCTACAGGGGAACCGGGGAGCTGTTTTTT
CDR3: CASSVAYRGTGELFF

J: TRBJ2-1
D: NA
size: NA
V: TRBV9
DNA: TGTGCCAGCAGCCTCCGACGGGACTCCTACAATGAGCAGTTCTTC
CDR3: CASSLRRDSYNEQFF

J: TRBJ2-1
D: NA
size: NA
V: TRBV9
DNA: TGTGCCAGCAGCATGGCGGGGCTTCGATACAATGAGCAGTTCTTC
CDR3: CASSMAGLRYNEQFF

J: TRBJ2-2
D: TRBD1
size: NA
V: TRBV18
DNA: TGTGCCAGCTCGCTGGACAGGGGGCGCACCGGGGAGCTGTTTTTT
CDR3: CASSLDRGRTGELFF

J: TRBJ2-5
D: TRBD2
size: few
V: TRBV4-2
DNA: TGTGCCAGCAGCCAAGAGGGGACTAGCGGTTCACAAGAGACCCAGTACTTC
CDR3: CASSQEGTSGSQETQYF

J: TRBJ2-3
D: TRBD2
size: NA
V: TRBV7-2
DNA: TGTGCCAGCAGCACAACCCTAGCGGCAGATACGCAGTATTTT
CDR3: CASSTTLAADTQYF

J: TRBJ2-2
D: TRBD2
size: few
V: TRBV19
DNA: TGTGCCAGTAGTCCAGAGGGCGGGAGTGGAGCCGGGGAGCTGTTTTTT
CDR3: CASSPEGGSGAGELFF

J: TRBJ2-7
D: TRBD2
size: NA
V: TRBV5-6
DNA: TGTGCCAGCAGCGGAGGACTAGCGGGGGGGCTTGAACCCTACGAGCAGTACTTC
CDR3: CASSGGLAGGLEPYEQYF

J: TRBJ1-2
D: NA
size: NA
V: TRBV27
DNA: TGTGCCAGCAGTTTATTGGGGGCAGAGTCTTGGTATGGCTACACCTTC
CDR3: CASSLLGAESWYGYTF

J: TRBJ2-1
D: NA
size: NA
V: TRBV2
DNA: TGTGCCAGCAGTGACAGTTGGGGAGGAGATGAGCAGTTCTTC
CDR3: CASSDSWGGDEQFF

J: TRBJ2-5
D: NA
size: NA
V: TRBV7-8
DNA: TGTGCCAGCAGCTTAGCTCAGGGGCAGGAGACCCAGTACTTC
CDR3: CASSLAQGQETQYF

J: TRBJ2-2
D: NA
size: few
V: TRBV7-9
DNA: TGTGCCAGCAGCCAGGGACACACCACCGGGGAGCTGTTTTTT
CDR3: CASSQGHTTGELFF

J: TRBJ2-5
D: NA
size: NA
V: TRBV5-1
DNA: TGCGCCAGCAGCTTGGACAGGGCAGAGACCCAGTACTTC
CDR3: CASSLDRAETQYF

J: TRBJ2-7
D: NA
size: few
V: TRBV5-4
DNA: TGTGCCAGCAGACCCTGGGACTCAGCCTACGAGCAGTACTTC
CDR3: CASRPWDSAYEQYF

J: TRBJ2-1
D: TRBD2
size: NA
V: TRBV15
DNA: TGTGCCACCAGCAGAGATCCAGGACTAGCGGGTTACAATGAGCAGTTCTTC
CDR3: CATSRDPGLAGYNEQFF

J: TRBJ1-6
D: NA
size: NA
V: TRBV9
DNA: TGTGCCAGCAGCGTAGAGGACAGCCTTAATTCACCCCTCCACTTT
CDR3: CASSVEDSLNSPLHF

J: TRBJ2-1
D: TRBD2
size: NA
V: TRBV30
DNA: TGTGCCTGGAGTCTAGACGGACTAGCGGTTTACAATGAGCAGTTCTTC
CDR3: CAWSLDGLAVYNEQFF

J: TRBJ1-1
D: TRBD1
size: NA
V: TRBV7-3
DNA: TGTGCCAGCAGCTTCACAGGGGGCACTGAAGCTTTCTTT
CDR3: CASSFTGGTEAFF

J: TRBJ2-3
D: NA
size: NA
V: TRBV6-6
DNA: TGTGCCAGCAGTTACTCCCAGGGCACAGATACGCAGTATTTT
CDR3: CASSYSQGTDTQYF

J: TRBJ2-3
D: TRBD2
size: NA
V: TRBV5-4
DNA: TGTGCCAGCAGCTTGGCCCTAGCGGGGGGGCGAGATACGCAGTATTTT
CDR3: CASSLALAGGRDTQYF

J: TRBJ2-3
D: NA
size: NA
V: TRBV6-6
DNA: TGTGCCAGCAGTTACTCGTCGGATACGCAGTATTTT
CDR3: CASSYSSDTQYF

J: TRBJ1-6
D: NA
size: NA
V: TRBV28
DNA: TGTGCCAGCAGCTCGACAGACAGTCCCAATTCACCTCTCCACTTT
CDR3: CASSSTDSPNSPLHF

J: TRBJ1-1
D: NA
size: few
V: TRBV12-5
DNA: TGTGCTAGTGGTTTGTCAGGGAACACTGAAGCTTTCTTT
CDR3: CASGLSGNTEAFF

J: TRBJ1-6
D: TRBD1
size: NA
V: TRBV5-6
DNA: TGTGCCAGCAGCTTGGGACAGGGAGGACCCCTCCACTTT
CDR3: CASSLGQGGPLHF

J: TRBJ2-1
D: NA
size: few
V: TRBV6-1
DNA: TGTGCCAGCAGTGAAGGAGGAGGGGGCTGGGGCTCCTACAATGAGCAGTTCTTC
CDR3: CASSEGGGGWGSYNEQFF

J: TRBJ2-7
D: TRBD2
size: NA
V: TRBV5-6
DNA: TGTGCCAGCAGTCAATACTGGACTAGCGGCGCCTACGAGCAGTACTTC
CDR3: CASSQYWTSGAYEQYF

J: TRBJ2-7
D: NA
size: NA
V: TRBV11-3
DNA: TGTGCCAGCAGCCCAGGGCAGGGCTACGAGCAGTACTTC
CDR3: CASSPGQGYEQYF

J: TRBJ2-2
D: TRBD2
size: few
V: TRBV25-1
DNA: TGTGCCAGCAGGGGGGAACGGGAGGGGAACACCGGGGAGCTGTTTTTT
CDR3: CASRGEREGNTGELFF

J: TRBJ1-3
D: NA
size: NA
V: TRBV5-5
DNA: TGTGCCAGCAGCTGGGCTGAGACAGGCGCTGGAAACACCATATATTTT
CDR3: CASSWAETGAGNTIYF

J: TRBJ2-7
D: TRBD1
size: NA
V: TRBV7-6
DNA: TGTGCCAGCAGCGGGCGACAGGGGGACGAGCAGTACTTC
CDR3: CASSGRQGDEQYF

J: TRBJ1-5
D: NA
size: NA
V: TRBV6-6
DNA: TGTGCCAGCAGTCCTGACACAGGGCCACTTCAGCCCCAGCATTTT
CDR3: CASSPDTGPLQPQHF

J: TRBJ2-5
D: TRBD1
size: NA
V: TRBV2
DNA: TGTGCCAGCACCCAGGACAGGGCTTCAGAGACCCAGTACTTC
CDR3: CASTQDRASETQYF

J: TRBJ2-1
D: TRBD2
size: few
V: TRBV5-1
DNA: TGCGCCAGCAGCTTCCGGACTAGCGGGTCCGGCGGAAACAATGAGCAGTTCTTC
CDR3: CASSFRTSGSGGNNEQFF

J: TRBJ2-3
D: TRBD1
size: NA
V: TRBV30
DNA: TGTGCCTGGAGTAGACAGGGAGATACGCAGTATTTT
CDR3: CAWSRQGDTQYF

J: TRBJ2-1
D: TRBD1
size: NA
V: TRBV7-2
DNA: TGTGCCAGCAGCTTAGCGCTTAACAGGGGCAATGAGCAGTTCTTC
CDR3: CASSLALNRGNEQFF

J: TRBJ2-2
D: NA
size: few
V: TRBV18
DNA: TGTGCCAGCTCACCAAGTCTGGGTCGCGGCGGGGAGCTGTTTTTT
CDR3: CASSPSLGRGGELFF

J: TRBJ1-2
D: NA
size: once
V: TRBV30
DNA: TGTGCCTGGGAACAGGGTAACGACTATGGCTACACCTTC
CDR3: CAWEQGNDYGYTF

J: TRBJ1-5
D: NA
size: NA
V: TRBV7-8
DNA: TGTGCCAGCAGCTTAGTCGGGGGGACACGCAATCAGCCCCAGCATTTT
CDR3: CASSLVGGTRNQPQHF

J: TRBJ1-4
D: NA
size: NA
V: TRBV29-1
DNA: TGCAGCGTTGACGTCCAAGGGAGCGCAAAACTGTTTTTT
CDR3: CSVDVQGSAKLFF

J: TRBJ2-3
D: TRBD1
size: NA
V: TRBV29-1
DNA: TGCAGCGCCGGACAGGGTGGAATCACAGATACGCAGTATTTT
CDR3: CSAGQGGITDTQYF

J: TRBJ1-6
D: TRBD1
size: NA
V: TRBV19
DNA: TGTGCCAGTAGTATAAGTCGGACAGGACCCGGCGGGGATTCACCCCTCCACTTT
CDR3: CASSISRTGPGGDSPLHF

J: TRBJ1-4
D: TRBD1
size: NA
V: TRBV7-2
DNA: TGTGCCAGCAGCCAAGGACAGGGCCTGATTGAAAAACTGTTTTTT
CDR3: CASSQGQGLIEKLFF

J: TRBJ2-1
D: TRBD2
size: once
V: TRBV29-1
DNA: TGCAGCGTTGGGGGACTAGCGGGAGTCGTTGAGCAGTTCTTC
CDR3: CSVGGLAGVVEQFF

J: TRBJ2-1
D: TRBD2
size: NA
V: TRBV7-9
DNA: TGTGCCAGCAGCCATTTAGCGGGCTCCTACAATGAGCAGTTCTTC
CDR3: CASSHLAGSYNEQFF

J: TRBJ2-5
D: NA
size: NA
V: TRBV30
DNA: TGTGCCTGGAGTCTTTGGGGCCAGGGGATAGAGACCCAGTACTTC
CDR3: CAWSLWGQGIETQYF

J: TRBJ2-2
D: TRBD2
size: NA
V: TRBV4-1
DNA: TGCGCCAGCAGCAACAGGAGGTCAGCGGGGCAGACCGGGGAGCTGTTTTTT
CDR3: CASSNRRSAGQTGELFF

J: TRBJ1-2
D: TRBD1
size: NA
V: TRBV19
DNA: TGTGCCAGTTGTTTCCCAGGGGGCAGTAATGGCTACACCTTC
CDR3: CASCFPGGSNGYTF

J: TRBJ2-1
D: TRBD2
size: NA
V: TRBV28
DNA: TGTGCCAGCAGTTCCCTTCTAGCGGGACTACCCTACAATGAGCAGTTCTTC
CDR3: CASSSLLAGLPYNEQFF

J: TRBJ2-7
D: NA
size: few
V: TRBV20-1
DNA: TGCAGTGCCGAGAACTCCTACGAGCAGTACTTC
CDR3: CSAENSYEQYF